What follows describes a single T cell receptor (beta chain). Repertoires were generated with immunoSEQ multiplex PCR, while TCRdb's copy carries only in-frame clones and drops some. Among over 350,000 clones, approximately 90% were seen once, and the ten largest hold under 3.5%. This specimen comes from a study of Ad26.COV2.S vaccination and SARS-CoV-2 variants. Study context: The donor was enrolled in the Ad26.COV2.S arm of the COV1001 trial.

Regarding treatment: 19 received Ad26.COV2.S at low or high dose, single or two shots; 5 received placebo; per-sample allocation not given. Repertoires come from day 63 after the first vaccine or placebo injection. An adult of 18-55 years in Boston served as donor. This material consisted of peripheral blood, taken in a trial of Ad26.COV2.S vaccine versus placebo. This TCR was recovered from a person between 18 and 59 years old who received the Ad26.COV2.S COVID-19 vaccine or a placebo.

CDR3 loop: CASSDPGLSNTGELFF. CDR3 nucleotides: TGTGCCAGCAGTGACCCCGGACTTTCGAACACCGGGGAGCTGTTTTTT. This rearrangement joins TRBV25-1 to TRBJ2-2, with a weak D call TRBD2 (5 bases). The V gene lost 3 bases and the J gene lost 0 bases, with 11 bases spanning the gap. Per germline, CDR1 MGHDK and CDR2 SYGVNS. There are 16 residues in the CDR3.